This T cell receptor (beta chain) derives from a study of response to subunit inactivated influenza vaccine. TCRdb reanalysed the RT-PCR reads using MiXCR and keeps one entry per CDR3 protein. The table lists 800,000 to 1,000,000 distinct CDR3 sequences, 21% of them singletons. The germline V gene encodes CDR1 SGHRS and CDR2 YFSETQ. CDR3 length: 17 residues. V was clipped by 0 bases and J by 7 bases; unmatched bases: 10. Remarks on this clonotype: Its antigen is as yet unknown.

General observations from the study: The authors offered the suggestion that each seasonal influenza vaccination recruits few new T cells.

This chain joins TRBV5-1 and TRBJ1-6, with 7 bases lining up with TRBD1. The specimen was PBMCs from blood, collected roughly 5 days after vaccination. The sequence was obtained from a man aged 50-60 years who received an inactivated influenza vaccine. CDR3 nucleotide sequence: TGCGCCAGCAGCTTGGCCTCCCGGGACAGCTTAAATTCACCCCTCCACTTT. It codes for CASSLASRDSLNSPLHF.